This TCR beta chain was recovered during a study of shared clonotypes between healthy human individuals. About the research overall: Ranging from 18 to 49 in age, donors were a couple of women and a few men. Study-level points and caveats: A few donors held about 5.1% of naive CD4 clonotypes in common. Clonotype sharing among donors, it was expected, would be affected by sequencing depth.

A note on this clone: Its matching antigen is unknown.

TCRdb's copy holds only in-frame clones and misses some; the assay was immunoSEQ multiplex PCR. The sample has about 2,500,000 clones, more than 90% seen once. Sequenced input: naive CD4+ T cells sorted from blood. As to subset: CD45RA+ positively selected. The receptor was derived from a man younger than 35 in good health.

CDR3 region: CASSLLGQGEKLFF. The CDR3 DNA is TGTGCCAGCAGCTTACTTGGACAGGGGGAAAAACTGTTTTTT. The chain is built from TRBV7-2 and TRBJ1-4; 9 bases align to TRBD1. Germline CDR1 and CDR2: SGHTA and FQGNSA. This CDR3 is built from 14 residues. With V trimmed by 2 bases and J by 8 bases, 3 bases remained unmatched.